The 12 T cell receptor beta chains below were found in one sample sequenced in a study of cytomegalovirus exposure and HLA in healthy donors. Assay: immunoSEQ multiplex PCR; the TCRdb copy retains only in-frame clones and omits some. In the table there are fewer than 400,000 clones, around 86% of which are singletons. The sequencing sample was made of PBMCs. These TCRs come from a woman between 18 and 30 years old in good health and CMV-seronegative.

The chain employs TRBV27 and TRBJ2-2; 8 bases map to TRBD1. Germline CDR1 and CDR2: MNHEY and SMNVEV (reference sequence). This CDR3 has 18 amino acids. V lost 2 bases and J lost 2; bases outside the gene matches: 10. The CDR3, as DNA: TGTGCCAGCAGTTTAGTTGGGGTGACAGGGGACAACACCGGGGAGCTGTTTTTT. It yields the protein CASSLVGVTGDNTGELFF.

The V and J genes are TRBV28 and TRBJ2-7, with TRBD2 matching over 7 bases. The ends lost 5 bases at V and 0 bases at J; junction bases unmatched: 7. In germline, CDR1 is MDHEN, CDR2 SYDVKM. This CDR3 has 15 amino acids. The chain's CDR3 is CASSATSEGSYEQYF. Written as DNA, the CDR3 is TGTGCCAGCAGTGCCACTAGCGAGGGCTCCTACGAGCAGTACTTC.

The chain carries TRBV27 and TRBJ1-1, with D hard to call. CDR3 length: 14 amino acids. The germline CDR1 and CDR2 sequences are MNHEY and SMNVEV (reference sequence). V was clipped by 1 base and J by 1 base, with 7 bases between them. DNA for the CDR3: TGTGCCAGCAGTTTATGGGCGGGGAACACTGAAGCTTTCTTT. Amino acids: CASSLWAGNTEAFF.

CDR3: CASSLLGQGTEAFF. The CDR3 DNA reads as TGTGCCAGCAGCCTCTTGGGACAGGGTACTGAAGCTTTCTTT. This chain connects TRBV7-9 to TRBJ1-1, with 9 bases lining up with TRBD1. The CDR3 spans 14 residues. J gave up 5 bases and V 5 bases, and 6 bases lay outside the gene matches. Germline loops: CDR1 SEHNR, CDR2 FQNEAQ (reference sequence).

The chain links TRBV9 to TRBJ2-1, with D maybe TRBD1 (6 bases). Germline values: CDR1 SGDLS, CDR2 YYNGEE. The CDR3 is 15 residues long. The V gene lost 0 bases and the J gene lost 6 bases, with 13 bases spanning the gap. The CDR3 protein is CASSVVSGAPNEQFF. CDR3 nucleotides: TGTGCCAGCAGCGTAGTATCAGGGGCGCCCAATGAGCAGTTCTTC.

Comments on this clone: Compared with germline, one end of the junction differs, possibly owing to a read error. The chain combines TRBV18 with TRBJ2-1; possible D gene TRBD2, 6 bases. Germline V CDR1 and CDR2: KGHSH, LQKENI. The CDR3 is 12 residues long. CDR3 loop: CASSPRAGEQFF. In DNA form, the CDR3 reads TGTGCCAGCTCCCCACGAGCGGGTGAGCAGTTCTTC.

The rearrangement links TRBV27 to TRBJ1-2; TRBD1 matches at 8 bases. This CDR3 spans 15 amino acids. Germline loops: CDR1 MNHEY, CDR2 SMNVEV (reference sequence). With 5 bases clipped from V and 3 bases from J, the junction kept 8 bases outside the gene matches. Written as DNA, the CDR3 is TGTGCCAGCAGTCAAAACGGACAGGGATACTATGGCTACACCTTC. As protein: CASSQNGQGYYGYTF.

This clone was detected only once. The V gene is TRBV2, the J gene TRBJ1-1; 8 positions agree with TRBD1. Germline V lookup: CDR1 SNHLY, CDR2 FYNNEI. Trimming at V came to 4 bases and at J to 5 bases, leaving 9 bases not matched to a gene. The CDR3 extends over 15 amino acids. The CDR3 is CASSGGQALVTEAFF. CDR3 DNA sequence: TGTGCCAGCAGTGGGGGACAGGCATTGGTTACTGAAGCTTTCTTT.

The chain links TRBV28 to TRBJ2-4; possibly TRBD2 for D (6 bases). Trimming took 10 bases from V and 1 from J, leaving 14 bases between them. This CDR3 region has 14 residues. Germline loops: CDR1 MDHEN, CDR2 SYDVKM. The CDR3 loop reads CAIRGGGAKNIQYF. The DNA of the CDR3 is TGTGCCATTCGTGGTGGGGGGGCCAAAAACATTCAGTACTTC.

The gene calls are TRBV27 and TRBJ2-5; 9 nucleotides align to TRBD1. CDR1 is MNHEY, CDR2 SMNVEV, per germline (reference sequence). CDR3 size: 14 residues. Trimming at V came to 7 bases and at J to 6 bases, leaving 9 bases not matched to a gene. Written as DNA, the CDR3 is TGTGCCAGCATCATCCGGGACAGGGTTAAGACCCAGTACTTC. Its translation: CASIIRDRVKTQYF.

The gene calls are TRBV6-5 and TRBJ1-4, with TRBD1 matching over 9 bases. The V gene end was trimmed by 8 bases and the J gene end by 4 bases; junction bases not matched to a gene: 8. CDR1 and CDR2 (germline): MNHEY, SVGAGI. The CDR3 extends over 15 amino acids. This chain's CDR3 is CASRGQGLYNEKLFF. The CDR3 DNA follows: TGTGCCAGCCGCGGACAGGGGCTCTATAATGAAAAACTGTTTTTT.

The rearrangement links TRBV5-1 to TRBJ2-3, with no clear D. The CDR3 contains 13 residues. Germline CDR1 is SGHRS and CDR2 is YFSETQ. Trimming took 4 bases from V and 0 from J, leaving 6 bases between them. Written as DNA, the CDR3 is TGCGCCAGCAGCCTGGCTAGCACAGATACGCAGTATTTT. Residues: CASSLASTDTQYF.